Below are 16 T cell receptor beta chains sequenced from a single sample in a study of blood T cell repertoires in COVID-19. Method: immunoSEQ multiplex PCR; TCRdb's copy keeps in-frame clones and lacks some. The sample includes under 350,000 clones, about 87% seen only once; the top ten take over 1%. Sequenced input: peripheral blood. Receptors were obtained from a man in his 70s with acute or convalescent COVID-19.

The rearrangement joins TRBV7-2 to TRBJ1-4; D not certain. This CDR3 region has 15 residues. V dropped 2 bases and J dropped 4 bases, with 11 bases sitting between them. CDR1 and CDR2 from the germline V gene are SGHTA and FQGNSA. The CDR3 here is CASSLSSGVNEKLFF. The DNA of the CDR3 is TGTGCCAGCAGCTTAAGTAGCGGGGTTAATGAAAAACTGTTTTTT. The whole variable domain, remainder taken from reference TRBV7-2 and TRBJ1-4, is GAGVSQSPSNKVTEKGKDVELRCDPISGHTALYWYRQSLGQGLEFLIYFQGNSAPDKSGLPSDRFSAERTGGSVSTLTIQRTQQEDSAVYLCASSLSSGVNEKLFFGSGTQLSVL.

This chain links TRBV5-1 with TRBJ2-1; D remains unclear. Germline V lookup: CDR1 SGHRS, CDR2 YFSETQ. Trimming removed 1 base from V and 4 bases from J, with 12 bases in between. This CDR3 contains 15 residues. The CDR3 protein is CASSLLAEAYNEQFF. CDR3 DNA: TGCGCCAGCAGCTTGCTGGCAGAAGCGTACAATGAGCAGTTCTTC.

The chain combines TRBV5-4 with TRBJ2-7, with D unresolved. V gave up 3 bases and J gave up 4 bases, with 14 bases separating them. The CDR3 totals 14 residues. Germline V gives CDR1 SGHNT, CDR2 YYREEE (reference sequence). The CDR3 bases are TGTGCCAGCAGCTCGCAGTTGGCGGAGTACGAGCAGTACTTC. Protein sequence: CASSSQLAEYEQYF.

CDR3 in amino acids: CASSSDRFTGPGDANYGYTF. In DNA, the CDR3 is TGTGCCAGCAGTTCCGATCGATTCACAGGGCCTGGGGACGCTAACTATGGCTACACCTTC. This chain uses TRBV28 with TRBJ1-2, with D maybe TRBD1 (6 bases). Deletions cut 4 bases from V and 0 bases from J, with 27 bases between. Germline loops: CDR1 MDHEN, CDR2 SYDVKM. This CDR3 spans 20 amino acids.

CDR3 nucleotide sequence: TGTGCCAGCAGCTCCTTACAAGAGACCCAGTACTTC. Translation: CASSSLQETQYF. V gene TRBV5-4 combines with J gene TRBJ2-5, with D unclear. V lost 3 bases to trimming and J lost 2 bases, with 5 bases between them. Germline assignment: CDR1 SGHNT and CDR2 YYREEE (reference sequence). The CDR3 spans 12 residues.

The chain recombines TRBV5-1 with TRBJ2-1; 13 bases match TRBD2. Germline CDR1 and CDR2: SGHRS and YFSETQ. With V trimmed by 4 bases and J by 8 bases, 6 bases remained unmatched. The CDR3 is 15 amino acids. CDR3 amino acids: CASSKLAGGPDEQFF. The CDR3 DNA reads TGCGCCAGCAGCAAACTAGCGGGAGGGCCGGATGAGCAGTTCTTC.

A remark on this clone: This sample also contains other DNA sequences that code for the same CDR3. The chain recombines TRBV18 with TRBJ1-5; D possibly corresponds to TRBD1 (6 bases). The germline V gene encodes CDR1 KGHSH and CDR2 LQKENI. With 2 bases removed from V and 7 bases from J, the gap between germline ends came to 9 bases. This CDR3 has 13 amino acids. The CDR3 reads CASSPGGGQPQHF. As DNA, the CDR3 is TGTGCCAGCTCACCAGGGGGCGGGCAGCCCCAGCATTTT.

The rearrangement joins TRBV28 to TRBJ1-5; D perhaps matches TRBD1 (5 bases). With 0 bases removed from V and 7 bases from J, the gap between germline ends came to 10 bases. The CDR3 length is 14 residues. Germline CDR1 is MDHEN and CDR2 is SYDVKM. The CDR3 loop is CASSLWGRVQPQHF. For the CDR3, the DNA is TGTGCCAGCAGTTTATGGGGCAGGGTGCAGCCCCAGCATTTT.

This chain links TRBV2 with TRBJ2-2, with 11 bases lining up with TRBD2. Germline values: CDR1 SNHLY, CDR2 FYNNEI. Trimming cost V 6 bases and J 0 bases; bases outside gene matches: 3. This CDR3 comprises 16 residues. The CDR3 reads CASRASGGPNTGELFF. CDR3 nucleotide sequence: TGTGCCAGCAGGGCTAGCGGGGGGCCGAACACCGGGGAGCTGTTTTTT.

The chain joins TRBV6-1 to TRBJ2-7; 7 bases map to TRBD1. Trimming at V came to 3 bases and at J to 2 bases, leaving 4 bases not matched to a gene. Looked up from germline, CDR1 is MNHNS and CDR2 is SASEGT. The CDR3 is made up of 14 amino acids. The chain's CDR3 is CASSERQGAYEQYF. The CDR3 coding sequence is TGTGCCAGCAGTGAGCGACAGGGAGCCTACGAGCAGTACTTC.

The CDR3 nucleotides are TGTGCCAGCAGCTCCTCGAGCGGGAGAACCCCCTACAATGAGCAGTTCTTC. It codes for CASSSSSGRTPYNEQFF. The rearrangement joins TRBV7-2 to TRBJ2-1; TRBD2 agrees at 8 bases. J gave up 2 bases and V 4 bases, and 10 bases lay outside the gene matches. CDR1 is SGHTA, CDR2 FQGNSA, per germline. This CDR3 has 17 amino acids.

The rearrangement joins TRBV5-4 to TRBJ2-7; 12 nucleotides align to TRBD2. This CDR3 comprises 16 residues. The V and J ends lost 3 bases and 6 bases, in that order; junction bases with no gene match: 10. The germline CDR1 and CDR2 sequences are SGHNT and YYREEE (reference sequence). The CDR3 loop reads CASSSKLAGGRSEQYF. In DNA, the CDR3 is TGTGCCAGCAGCTCAAAACTAGCGGGGGGCAGAAGCGAGCAGTACTTC.

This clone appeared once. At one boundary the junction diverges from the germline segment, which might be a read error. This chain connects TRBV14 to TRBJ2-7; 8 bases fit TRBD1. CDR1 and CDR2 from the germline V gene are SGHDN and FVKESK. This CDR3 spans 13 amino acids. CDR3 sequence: CASSEQYGDRTNF. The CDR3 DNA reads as TGTGCCAGCAGCGAACAGTATGGGGACAGGACGAACTTC.

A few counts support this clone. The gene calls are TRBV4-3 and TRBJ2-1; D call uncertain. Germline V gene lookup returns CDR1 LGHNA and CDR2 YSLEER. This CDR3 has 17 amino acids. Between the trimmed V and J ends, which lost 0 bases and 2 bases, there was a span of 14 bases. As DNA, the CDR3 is TGCGCCAGCAGCCAAGATTTAACCGGGTCAACCTACAATGAGCAGTTCTTC. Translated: CASSQDLTGSTYNEQFF.

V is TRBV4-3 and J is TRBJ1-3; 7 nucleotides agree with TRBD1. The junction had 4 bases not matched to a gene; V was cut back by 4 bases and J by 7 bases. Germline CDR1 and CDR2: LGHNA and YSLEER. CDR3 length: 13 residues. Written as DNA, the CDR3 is TGCGCCAGCAGCCTCACAGGGGCTAACACCATATATTTT. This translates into CASSLTGANTIYF.

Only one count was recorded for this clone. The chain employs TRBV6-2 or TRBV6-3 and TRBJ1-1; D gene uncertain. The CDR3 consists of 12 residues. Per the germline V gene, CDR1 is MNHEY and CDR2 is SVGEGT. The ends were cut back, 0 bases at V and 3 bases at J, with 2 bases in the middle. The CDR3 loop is CASSYSYTEAFF. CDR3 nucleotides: TGTGCCAGCAGTTACTCCTACACTGAAGCTTTCTTT.